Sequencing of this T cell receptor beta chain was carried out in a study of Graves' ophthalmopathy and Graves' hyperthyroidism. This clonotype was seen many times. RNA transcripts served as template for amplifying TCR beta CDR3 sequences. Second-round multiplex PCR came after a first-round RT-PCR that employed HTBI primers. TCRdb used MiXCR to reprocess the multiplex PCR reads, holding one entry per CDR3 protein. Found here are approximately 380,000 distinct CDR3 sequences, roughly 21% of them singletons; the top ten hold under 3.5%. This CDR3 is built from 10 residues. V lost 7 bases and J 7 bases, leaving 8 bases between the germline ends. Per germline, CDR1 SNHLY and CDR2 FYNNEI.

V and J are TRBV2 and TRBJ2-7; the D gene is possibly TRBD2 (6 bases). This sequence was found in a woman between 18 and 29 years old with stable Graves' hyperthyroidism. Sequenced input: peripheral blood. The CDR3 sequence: CASKGREQYF. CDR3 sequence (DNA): TGTGCCAGCAAAGGGAGGGAGCAGTACTTC.